This TCR beta chain was captured in a study of cytomegalovirus exposure and HLA in healthy donors. Study context: Early on, a data release was issued that held 65 million to 100 million unique TCRs from HLA-typed donors. Study conclusions and caveats: A likely sequencing artifact accounted for one observed cluster of highly shared sequence variants.

Details on this clone: Its target is unknown.

CDR1 and CDR2 from the germline V gene are MNHNS and SASEGT. Trimming took 5 bases from V and 4 from J; bases not matched to a gene: 2. CDR3 size: 13 residues. Unrecorded immune exposures were likely, despite nominal health at sampling. The PCR ran on 60 Vbeta and 13 Jbeta primers. Generated by immunoSEQ multiplex PCR, the TCRdb table keeps only in-frame clones and is missing some. The data contain approximately 140,000 clones, roughly 80% of them singletons. The specimen sequenced was PBMCs. This chain connects TRBV6-1 to TRBJ2-4; 7 bases fit TRBD1. This clonotype originated in a man aged 35-49 years in good health and CMV-seropositive. The CDR3: CASSQDRKNIQYF. The CDR3 coding sequence is TGTGCCAGCAGTCAGGACAGGAAAAACATTCAGTACTTC.